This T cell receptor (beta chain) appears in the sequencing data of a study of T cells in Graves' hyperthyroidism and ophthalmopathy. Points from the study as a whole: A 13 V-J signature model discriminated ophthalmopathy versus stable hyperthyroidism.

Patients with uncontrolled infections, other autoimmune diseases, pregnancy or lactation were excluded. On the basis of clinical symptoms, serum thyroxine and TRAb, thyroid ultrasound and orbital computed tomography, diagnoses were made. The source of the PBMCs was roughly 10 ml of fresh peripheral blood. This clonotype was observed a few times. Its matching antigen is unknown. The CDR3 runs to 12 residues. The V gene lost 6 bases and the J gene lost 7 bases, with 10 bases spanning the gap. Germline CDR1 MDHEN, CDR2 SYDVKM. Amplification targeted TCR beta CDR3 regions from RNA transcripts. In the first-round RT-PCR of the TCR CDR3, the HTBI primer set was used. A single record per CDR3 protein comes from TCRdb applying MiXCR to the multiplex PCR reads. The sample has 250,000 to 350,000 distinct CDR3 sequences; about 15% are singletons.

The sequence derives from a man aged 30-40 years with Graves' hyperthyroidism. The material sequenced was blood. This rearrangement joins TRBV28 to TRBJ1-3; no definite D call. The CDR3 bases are TGTGCCAGCAGCACTCCTAGGAACACCATATATTTT. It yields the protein CASSTPRNTIYF.